The TCR beta chain under discussion was sequenced for a study of blood T cell repertoires in COVID-19. Study overall: The samples span acute and convalescent COVID-19 from the United States, Italy and Spain. The analysed material was cDNA or gDNA that came from T cells, B-cell-depleted T cells, or PBMCs.

In germline, CDR1 is GTSNPN, CDR2 SVGIG (reference sequence). The CDR3 is 13 residues long. V lost 1 base and J lost 0; bases outside the gene matches: 0. How the authors handled the data: Estimates of nucleated cell counts were drawn from the amplification of reference gene primers. Assay: immunoSEQ multiplex PCR; the TCRdb copy retains only in-frame clones and omits some. V and J calls plus clone size are reproduced from that table; the DNA served to infer D and trimming. The sample shows more than 40,000 clones, 85% to 90% of them seen only once. The sequence was obtained from a man of 80 years or more with acute or convalescent COVID-19. The chain links TRBV30 to TRBJ2-7; 7 bases are a match to TRBD1. The specimen was peripheral blood. The CDR3 sequence is CAWSGDSSYEQYF. CDR3 coding DNA: TGTGCCTGGAGTGGGGACAGCTCCTACGAGCAGTACTTC.